A single sample is the source of the 2 T cell receptor beta chains below, sequenced in a study of OX40 agonist ivuxolimab in advanced cancers. Clones were read by immunoSEQ multiplex PCR, and TCRdb kept only the in-frame ones, dropping some. The table has approximately 79,000 clones, nearly 95% seen once. The source was CD4+ or CD8+ T cells sorted from blood, collected in a trial of the OX40 agonist ivuxolimab. All receptors come from an adult with an advanced solid tumor such as melanoma, head and neck, liver or kidney cancer.

The chain has TRBV9 and TRBJ2-7; TRBD1 is a possible D gene (5 bases). Germline CDR1 is SGDLS and CDR2 is YYNGEE. The CDR3 spans 14 residues. V was pared by 3 bases and J by 2 bases, with 12 bases between. In DNA form, the CDR3 reads TGTGCCAGCAGCGCGACAGTGAACCCCTACGAGCAGTACTTC. This translates into CASSATVNPYEQYF. The full variable domain, rest sourced from reference TRBV9 and TRBJ2-7, is DSGVTQTPKHLITATGQRVTLRCSPRSGDLSVYWYQQSLDQGLQFLIQYYNGEERAKGNILERFSAQQFPDLHSELNLSSLELGDSALYFCASSATVNPYEQYFGPGTRLTVT.

The chain carries TRBV5-6 and TRBJ2-5; TRBD1 aligns across 7 bases. Germline CDR1 and CDR2: SGHDT and YYEEEE. The CDR3 covers 15 residues. The ends lost 0 bases at V and 5 bases at J; junction bases unmatched: 7. The DNA of the CDR3 is TGTGCCAGCAGCTTGGGGGAACAGGGGCGGGAGACCCAGTACTTC. Protein product: CASSLGEQGRETQYF.